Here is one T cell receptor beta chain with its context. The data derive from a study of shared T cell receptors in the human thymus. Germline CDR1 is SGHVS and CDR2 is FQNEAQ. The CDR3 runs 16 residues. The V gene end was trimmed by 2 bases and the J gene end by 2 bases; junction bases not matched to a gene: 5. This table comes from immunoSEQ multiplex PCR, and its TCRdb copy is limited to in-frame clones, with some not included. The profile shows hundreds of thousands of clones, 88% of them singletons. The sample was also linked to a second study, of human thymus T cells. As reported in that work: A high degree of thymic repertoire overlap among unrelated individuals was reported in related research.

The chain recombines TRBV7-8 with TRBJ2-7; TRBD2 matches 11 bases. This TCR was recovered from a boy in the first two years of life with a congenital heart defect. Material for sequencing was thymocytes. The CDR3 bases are TGTGCCAGCAGCTTAAATGAACTAGCGGGAGCCTACGAGCAGTACTTC. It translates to CASSLNELAGAYEQYF.